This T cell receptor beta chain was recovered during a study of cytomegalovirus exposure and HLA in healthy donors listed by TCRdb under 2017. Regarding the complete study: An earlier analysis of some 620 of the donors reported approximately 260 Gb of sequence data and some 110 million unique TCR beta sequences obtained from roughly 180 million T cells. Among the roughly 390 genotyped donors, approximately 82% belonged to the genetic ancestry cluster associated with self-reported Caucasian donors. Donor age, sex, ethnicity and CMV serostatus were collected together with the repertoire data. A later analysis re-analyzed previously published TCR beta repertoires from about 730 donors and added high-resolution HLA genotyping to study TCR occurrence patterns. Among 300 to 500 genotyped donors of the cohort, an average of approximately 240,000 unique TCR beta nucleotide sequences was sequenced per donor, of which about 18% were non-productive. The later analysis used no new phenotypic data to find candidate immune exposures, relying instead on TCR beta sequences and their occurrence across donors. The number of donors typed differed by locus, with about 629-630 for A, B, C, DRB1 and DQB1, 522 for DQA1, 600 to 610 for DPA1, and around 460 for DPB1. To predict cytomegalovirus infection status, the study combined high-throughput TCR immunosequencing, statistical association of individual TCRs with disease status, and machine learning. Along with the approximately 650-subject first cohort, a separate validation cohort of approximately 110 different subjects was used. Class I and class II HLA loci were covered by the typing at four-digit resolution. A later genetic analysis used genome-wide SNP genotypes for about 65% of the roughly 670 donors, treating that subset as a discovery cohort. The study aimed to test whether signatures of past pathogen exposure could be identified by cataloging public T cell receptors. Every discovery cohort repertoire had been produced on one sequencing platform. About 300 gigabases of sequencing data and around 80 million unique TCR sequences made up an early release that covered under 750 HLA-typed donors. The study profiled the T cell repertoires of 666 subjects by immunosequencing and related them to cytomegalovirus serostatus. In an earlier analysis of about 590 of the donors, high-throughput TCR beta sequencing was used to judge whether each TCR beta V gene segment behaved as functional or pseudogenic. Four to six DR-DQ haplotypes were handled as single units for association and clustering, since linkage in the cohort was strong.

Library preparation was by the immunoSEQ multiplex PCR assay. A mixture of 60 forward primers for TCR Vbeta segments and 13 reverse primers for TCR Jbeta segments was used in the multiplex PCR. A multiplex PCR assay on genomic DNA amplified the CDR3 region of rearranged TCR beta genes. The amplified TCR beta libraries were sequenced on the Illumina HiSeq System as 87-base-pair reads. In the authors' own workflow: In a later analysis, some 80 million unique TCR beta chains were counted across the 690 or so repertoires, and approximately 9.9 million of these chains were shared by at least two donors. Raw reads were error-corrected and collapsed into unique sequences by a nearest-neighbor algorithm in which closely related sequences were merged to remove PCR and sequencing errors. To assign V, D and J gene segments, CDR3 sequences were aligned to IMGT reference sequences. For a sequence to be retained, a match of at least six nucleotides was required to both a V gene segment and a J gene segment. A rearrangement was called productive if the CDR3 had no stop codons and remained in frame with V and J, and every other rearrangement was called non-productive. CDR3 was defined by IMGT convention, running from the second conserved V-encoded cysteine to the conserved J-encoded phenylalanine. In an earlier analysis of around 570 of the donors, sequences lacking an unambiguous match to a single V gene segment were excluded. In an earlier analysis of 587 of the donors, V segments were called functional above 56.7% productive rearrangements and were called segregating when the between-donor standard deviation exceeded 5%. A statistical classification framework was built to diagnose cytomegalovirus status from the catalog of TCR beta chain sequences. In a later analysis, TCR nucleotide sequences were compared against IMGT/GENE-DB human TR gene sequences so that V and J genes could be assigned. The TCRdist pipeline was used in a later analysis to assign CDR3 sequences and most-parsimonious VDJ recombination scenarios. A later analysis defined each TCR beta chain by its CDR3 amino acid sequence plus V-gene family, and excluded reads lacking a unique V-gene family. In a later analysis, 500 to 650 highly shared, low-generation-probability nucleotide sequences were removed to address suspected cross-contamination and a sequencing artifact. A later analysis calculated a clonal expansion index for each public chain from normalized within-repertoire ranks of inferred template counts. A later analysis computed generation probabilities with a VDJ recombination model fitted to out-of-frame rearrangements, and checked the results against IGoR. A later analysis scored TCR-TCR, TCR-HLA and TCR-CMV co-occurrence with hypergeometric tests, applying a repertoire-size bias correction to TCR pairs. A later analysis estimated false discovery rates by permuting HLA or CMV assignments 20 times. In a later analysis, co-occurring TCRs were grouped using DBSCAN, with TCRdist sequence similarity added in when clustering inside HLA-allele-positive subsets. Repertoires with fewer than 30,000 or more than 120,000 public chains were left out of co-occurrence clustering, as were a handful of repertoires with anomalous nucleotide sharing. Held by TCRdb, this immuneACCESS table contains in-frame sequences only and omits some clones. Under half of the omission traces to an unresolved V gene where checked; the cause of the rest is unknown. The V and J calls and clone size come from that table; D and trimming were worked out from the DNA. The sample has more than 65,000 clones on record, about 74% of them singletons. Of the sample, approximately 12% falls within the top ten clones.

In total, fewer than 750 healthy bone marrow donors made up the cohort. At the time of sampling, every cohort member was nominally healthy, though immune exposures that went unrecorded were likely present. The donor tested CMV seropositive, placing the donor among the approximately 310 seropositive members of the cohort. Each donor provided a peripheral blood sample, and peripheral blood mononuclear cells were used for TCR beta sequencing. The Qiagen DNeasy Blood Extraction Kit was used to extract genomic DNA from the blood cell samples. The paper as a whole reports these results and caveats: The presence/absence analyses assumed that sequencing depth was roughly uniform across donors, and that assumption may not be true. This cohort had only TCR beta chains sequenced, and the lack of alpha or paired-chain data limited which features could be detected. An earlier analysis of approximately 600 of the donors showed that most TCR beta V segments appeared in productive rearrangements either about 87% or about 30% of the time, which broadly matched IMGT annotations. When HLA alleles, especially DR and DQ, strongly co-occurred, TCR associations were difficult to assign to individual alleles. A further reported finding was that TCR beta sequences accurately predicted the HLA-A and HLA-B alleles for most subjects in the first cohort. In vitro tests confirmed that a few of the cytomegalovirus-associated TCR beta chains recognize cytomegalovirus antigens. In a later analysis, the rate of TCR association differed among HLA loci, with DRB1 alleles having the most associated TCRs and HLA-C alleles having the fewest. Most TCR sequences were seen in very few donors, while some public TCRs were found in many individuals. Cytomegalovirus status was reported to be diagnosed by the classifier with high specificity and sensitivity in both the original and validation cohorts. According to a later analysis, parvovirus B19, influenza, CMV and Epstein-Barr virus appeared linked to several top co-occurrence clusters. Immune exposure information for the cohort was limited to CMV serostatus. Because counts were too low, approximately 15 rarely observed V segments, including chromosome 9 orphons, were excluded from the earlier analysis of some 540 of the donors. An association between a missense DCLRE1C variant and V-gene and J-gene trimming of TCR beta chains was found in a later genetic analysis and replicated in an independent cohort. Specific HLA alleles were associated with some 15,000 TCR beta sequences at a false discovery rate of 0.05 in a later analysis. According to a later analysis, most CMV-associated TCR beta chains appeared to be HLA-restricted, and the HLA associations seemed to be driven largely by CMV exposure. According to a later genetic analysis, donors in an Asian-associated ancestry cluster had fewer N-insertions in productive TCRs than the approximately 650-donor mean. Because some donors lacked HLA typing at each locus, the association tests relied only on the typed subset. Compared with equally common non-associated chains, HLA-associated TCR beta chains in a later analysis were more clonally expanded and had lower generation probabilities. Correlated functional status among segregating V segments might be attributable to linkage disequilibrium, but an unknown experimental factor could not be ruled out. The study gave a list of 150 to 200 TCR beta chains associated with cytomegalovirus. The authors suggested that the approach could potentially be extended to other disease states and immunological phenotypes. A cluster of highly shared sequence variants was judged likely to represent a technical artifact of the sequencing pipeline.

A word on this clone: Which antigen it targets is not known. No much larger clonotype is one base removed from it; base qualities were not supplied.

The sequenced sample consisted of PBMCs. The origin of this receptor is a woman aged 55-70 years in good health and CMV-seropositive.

The CDR3: CASSGNSNQPQHF. The sequenced DNA: TGTGCCAGCAGCGGGAATAGCAATCAGCCCCAGCATTTT. The receptor chain draws on TRBV2 and TRBJ1-5; no D gene call is confident. V is reduced by 6 bases and J by 0 bases, leaving a spacing of 6 bases between them. As encoded in the germline V gene, CDR1 is SNHLY while CDR2 is FYNNEI. The cysteine opens and the phenylalanine closes a CDR3 of 13 amino acids. This entry keeps only the CDR3 DNA: 39 bases, framed from base 1.